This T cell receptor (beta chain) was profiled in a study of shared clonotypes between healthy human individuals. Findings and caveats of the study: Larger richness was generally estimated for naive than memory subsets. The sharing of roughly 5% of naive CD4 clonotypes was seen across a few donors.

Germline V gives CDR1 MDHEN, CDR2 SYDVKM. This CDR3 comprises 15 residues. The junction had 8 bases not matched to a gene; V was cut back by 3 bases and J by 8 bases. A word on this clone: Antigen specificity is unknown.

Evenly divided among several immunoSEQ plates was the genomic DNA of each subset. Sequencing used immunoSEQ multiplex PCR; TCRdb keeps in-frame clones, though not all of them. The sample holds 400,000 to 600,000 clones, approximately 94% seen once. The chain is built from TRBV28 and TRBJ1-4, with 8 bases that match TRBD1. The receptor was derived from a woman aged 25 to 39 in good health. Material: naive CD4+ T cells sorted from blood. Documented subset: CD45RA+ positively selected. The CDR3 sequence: CASSFFRDRPEKLFF. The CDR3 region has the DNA TGTGCCAGCAGTTTTTTCCGGGACAGGCCCGAAAAACTGTTTTTT.